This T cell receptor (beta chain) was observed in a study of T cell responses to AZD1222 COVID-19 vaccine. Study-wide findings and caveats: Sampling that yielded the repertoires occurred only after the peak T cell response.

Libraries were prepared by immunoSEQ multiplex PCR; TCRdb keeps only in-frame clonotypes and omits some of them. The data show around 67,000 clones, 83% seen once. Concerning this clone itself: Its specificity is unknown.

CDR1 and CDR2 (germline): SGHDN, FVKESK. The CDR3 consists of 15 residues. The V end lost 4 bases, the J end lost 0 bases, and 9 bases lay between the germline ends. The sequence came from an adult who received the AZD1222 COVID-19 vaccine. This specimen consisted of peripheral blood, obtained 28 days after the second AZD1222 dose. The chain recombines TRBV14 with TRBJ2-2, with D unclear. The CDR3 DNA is TGTGCCAGCAGCCCCTATGCAGCGAACACCGGGGAGCTGTTTTTT. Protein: CASSPYAANTGELFF.